These 14 T cell receptor beta chains share one sample of origin, sequenced in a study of blood T cell repertoires in COVID-19. TCRdb's table, derived via immunoSEQ multiplex PCR, lists solely in-frame clones and lacks some. Here the sample spans fewer than 250,000 clones, less than 90% being singletons. The source material was peripheral blood. These receptors all stem from a woman in her 70s with acute or convalescent COVID-19.

The rearrangement links TRBV11-3 to TRBJ2-1; 13 nucleotides agree with TRBD2. This CDR3 region has 18 residues. CDR1 and CDR2 from the germline V gene are SGHNT and YENEEA. Trimming at V came to 2 bases and at J to 7 bases, leaving 11 bases not matched to a gene. The CDR3 spells CASSLKGLGTSGNNEQFF. The CDR3 DNA sequence: TGTGCCAGCAGCTTAAAAGGCTTGGGGACTAGCGGGAATAATGAGCAGTTCTTC.

In its sample, this clone was seen a few times. This rearrangement joins TRBV7-8 to TRBJ1-3; tentative D call: TRBD1 (5 bases). CDR1 is SGHVS, CDR2 FQNEAQ, per germline. The CDR3 totals 14 residues. The V and J ends lost 5 bases and 0 bases respectively, with 8 bases between them. The DNA of the CDR3 is TGTGCCAGCAGCCGGACATCCTCTGGAAACACCATATATTTT. Encoded protein: CASSRTSSGNTIYF.

The genes are TRBV9 and TRBJ1-6; 9 nucleotides match TRBD1. This CDR3 has 15 residues. CDR1 and CDR2 from the germline V gene are SGDLS and YYNGEE. J gave up 7 bases and V 4 bases, and 6 bases lay outside the gene matches. The CDR3 coding sequence is TGTGCCAGCAGCCCCAGACAGGGGGTCAATTCACCCCTCCACTTT. Protein product: CASSPRQGVNSPLHF.

The CDR3 DNA is TGCGCCAGCGCGGACAGGGGAATGAACACTGAAGCTTTCTTT. It translates to CASADRGMNTEAFF. The rearrangement uses TRBV10-2 and TRBJ1-1, with 9 bases lining up with TRBD1. This CDR3 comprises 14 residues. V trimming: 8 bases; J trimming: 0 bases; junction bases outside the gene matches: 4. Germline lookup yields CDR1 WSHSY and CDR2 SAAADI.

The chain recombines TRBV7-3 with TRBJ1-1; 8 bases align to TRBD1. The CDR3 is 14 amino acids. Germline V gives CDR1 SGHTA, CDR2 FQGTGA. V was pared by 5 bases and J by 7 bases, with 9 bases of the junction left unmatched. The CDR3 reads CASSLGQGAGEAFF. The DNA for the CDR3 is TGTGCCAGCAGCCTAGGGCAGGGGGCCGGTGAAGCTTTCTTT.

J is TRBJ2-3 and V is TRBV2; the D is unclear. Germline loops: CDR1 SNHLY, CDR2 FYNNEI. The CDR3 loop spans 18 amino acids. The V end was cut by 7 bases, the J end by 0 bases, with 23 bases between. The CDR3, as DNA: TGTGCCAGCATCGAAGAGCCCAGCGAGGCCCCTAGCACAGATACGCAGTATTTT. This encodes CASIEEPSEAPSTDTQYF.

The chain carries TRBV5-1 and TRBJ1-1, with 8 bases identical to TRBD1. With 0 bases clipped from V and 8 bases from J, the junction kept 0 bases outside the gene matches. Germline loops: CDR1 SGHRS, CDR2 YFSETQ. The CDR3 contains 12 residues. CDR3 sequence (DNA): TGCGCCAGCAGCTTGGGGGACAGGGAAGCTTTCTTT. It translates to CASSLGDREAFF.

The chain uses TRBV7-2 and TRBJ2-5; D call uncertain. V was cut by 3 bases and J by 1 base, with 9 bases left in between. Germline V gene sequence: CDR1 SGHTA, CDR2 FQGNSA. CDR3 length equals 14 residues. CDR3: CASSLGRSQETQYF. The CDR3, as DNA: TGTGCCAGCAGCTTGGGCAGATCCCAAGAGACCCAGTACTTC.

V and J are TRBV6-5 and TRBJ2-7; 10 bases fit TRBD2. The trim removed 6 bases at V and 4 bases at J, leaving 6 bases unmatched. Germline V lookup: CDR1 MNHEY, CDR2 SVGAGI. The CDR3 length is 14 residues. This CDR3 reads CASRQAGGLYEQYF. The DNA for the CDR3 is TGTGCCAGCAGACAAGCGGGAGGGCTATACGAGCAGTACTTC.

The rearrangement links TRBV19 to TRBJ1-1; possible D gene TRBD1, 5 bases. From germline, CDR1 is LNHDA and CDR2 SQIVND (reference sequence). The V end was cut by 7 bases, the J end by 9 bases, with 18 bases between. This CDR3 contains 13 residues. CDR3 residues: CASTPGRGNQAFF. The CDR3 nucleotides read TGTGCCAGTACTCCCGGTCGGGGGAACCAAGCTTTCTTT. Drawing the rest from reference TRBV19 and TRBJ1-1, the complete variable domain is DGGITQSPKYLFRKEGQNVTLSCEQNLNHDAMYWYRQDPGQGLRLIYYSQIVNDFQKGDIAEGYSVSREKKESFPLTVTSAQKNPTAFYLCASTPGRGNQAFFGQGTRLTVV.

This clone turned up a few times. The chain carries TRBV19 and TRBJ2-3, with TRBD2 matching 7 bases. From germline, CDR1 is LNHDA and CDR2 SQIVND (reference sequence). The V gene end was trimmed by 5 bases and the J gene end by 0 bases; junction bases not matched to a gene: 8. CDR3 length equals 16 residues. The CDR3 bases are TGTGCCAGTAGTTTCTCGCGGGGGACTAGCACAGATACGCAGTATTTT. Protein sequence: CASSFSRGTSTDTQYF.

Only one count was recorded for this clone. CDR3 sequence reads: CASSPPDFEQYF. The CDR3 region has the DNA TGTGCCAGCAGCCCCCCAGACTTCGAGCAGTACTTC. The chain employs TRBV11-2 and TRBJ2-7; D is unclear. Trimming left V 5 bases short and J 6 bases short, with 11 bases between. The CDR3 runs 12 residues. Germline CDR1 SGHAT, CDR2 FQNNGV.

The chain joins TRBV27 to TRBJ1-2; tentatively, D is TRBD1 (5 bases). Trimming removed 2 bases from V and 5 bases from J, with 9 bases in between. Germline V CDR1 and CDR2: MNHEY, SMNVEV (reference sequence). This CDR3 region has 13 residues. DNA of the CDR3: TGTGCCAGCAGTTTAGGGGGGGGATATGGCTACACCTTC. It translates to CASSLGGGYGYTF.

The chain recombines TRBV9 with TRBJ2-1, with 7 bases matching TRBD1. Germline V gene data show CDR1 as SGDLS and CDR2 as YYNGEE. The CDR3 contains 17 residues. V lost 1 base to trimming and J lost 1 base; unmatched junction nucleotides: 8. CDR3 amino acids: CASSVKPPGGSYNEQFF. The CDR3 DNA reads TGTGCCAGCAGCGTAAAGCCCCCAGGGGGATCCTACAATGAGCAGTTCTTC. The whole variable domain, remainder taken from reference TRBV9 and TRBJ2-1, is DSGVTQTPKHLITATGQRVTLRCSPRSGDLSVYWYQQSLDQGLQFLIQYYNGEERAKGNILERFSAQQFPDLHSELNLSSLELGDSALYFCASSVKPPGGSYNEQFFGPGTRLTVL.